This T cell receptor (beta chain) is drawn from a study of T cell changes during pregnancy in multiple sclerosis. This clone has a single count. Profiled with immunoSEQ multiplex PCR; TCRdb holds only in-frame clones, not every one. This sample carries around 100,000 clones, roughly nine tenths of them seen once, and the ten largest clones take 0.8% to 1%. V lost 0 bases and J lost 1, with 7 bases in between. The CDR3 covers 14 residues. Germline assignment: CDR1 SGHTS and CDR2 YDEGEE. This sequence originates from a female donor with multiple sclerosis, enrolled in a pregnancy study. The source was peripheral blood, collected after pregnancy. V usage is TRBV5-8 and J usage is TRBJ1-1; D gene unclear. This chain's CDR3 is CASSLAGTNTEAFF. DNA of the CDR3: TGTGCCAGCAGCTTGGCCGGTACGAACACTGAAGCTTTCTTT.